The entry below describes one TCR beta chain. Its antigen is undetermined. The sample belongs to a study of STAT3 mutations in large granular lymphocyte leukemia. About the research overall: Immunosuppressive therapy was given to more than half of T-LGLL patients.

Study-wide results and limits: Treatment regimens differed across patients between samplings. In about 30% of the 18 patients, new TCR clonotypes emerged after therapy. Every T-LGLL patient had at least one immunodominant TCRbeta clonotype.

Germline V gene sequence: CDR1 SNHLY, CDR2 FYNNEI. Between the trimmed V and J ends, which lost 3 bases and 0 bases, there was a span of 6 bases. The CDR3 runs 14 residues. Some clones are missing from TCRdb's copy, which holds only in-frame ones; the method was immunoSEQ multiplex PCR. The sample holds about 5,500 clones, roughly 94% seen once. This clonotype was sampled from a man in his 60s with T-cell large granular lymphocyte leukemia. Some clones in this sample may be carry-over from other donors' samples. The chain is built from TRBV2 and TRBJ1-3; D is unresolved. The sequenced sample consisted of peripheral blood mononuclear cells. The CDR3 region has the DNA TGTGCCAGCAGTGACGGCCTCTCTGGAAACACCATATATTTT. The encoded protein is CASSDGLSGNTIYF.